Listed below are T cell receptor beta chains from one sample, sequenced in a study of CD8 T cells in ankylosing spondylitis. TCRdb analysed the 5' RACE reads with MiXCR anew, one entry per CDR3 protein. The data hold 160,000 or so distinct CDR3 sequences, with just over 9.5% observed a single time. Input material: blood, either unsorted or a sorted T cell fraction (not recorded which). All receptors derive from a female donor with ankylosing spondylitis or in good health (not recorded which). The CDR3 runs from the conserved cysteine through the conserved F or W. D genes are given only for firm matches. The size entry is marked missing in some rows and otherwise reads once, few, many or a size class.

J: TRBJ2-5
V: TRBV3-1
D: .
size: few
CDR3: CASSQESEGQETQYF
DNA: TGTGCCAGCAGCCAAGAGTCGGAGGGGCAAGAGACCCAGTACTTC

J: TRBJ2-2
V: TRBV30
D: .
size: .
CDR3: CAWSPGSTNTGELFF
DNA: TGTGCCTGGAGTCCCGGGAGTACGAACACCGGGGAGCTGTTTTTT

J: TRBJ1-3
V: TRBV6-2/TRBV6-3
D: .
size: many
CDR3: CATTPSGNTIYF
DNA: TGTGCCACCACGCCCTCTGGAAACACCATATATTTT

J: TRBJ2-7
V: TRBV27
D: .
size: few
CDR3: CASSPGGALYEQYF
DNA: TGTGCCAGCAGTCCCGGGGGCGCCCTTTACGAGCAGTACTTC

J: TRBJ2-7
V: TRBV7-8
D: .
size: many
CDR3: CASSPSTRLHEQYF
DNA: TGTGCCAGCAGCCCCTCTACTAGACTCCACGAGCAGTACTTC

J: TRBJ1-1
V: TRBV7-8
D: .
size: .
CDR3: CASSILAMNTEAFF
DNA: TGTGCCAGCAGCATACTTGCTATGAACACTGAAGCTTTCTTT

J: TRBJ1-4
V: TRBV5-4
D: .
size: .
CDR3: CASSLDTGDEKLFF
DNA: TGTGCCAGCAGCTTGGATACTGGAGATGAAAAACTGTTTTTT

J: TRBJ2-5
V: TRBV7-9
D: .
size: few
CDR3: CASSVLGIETQYF
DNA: TGTGCCAGCAGTGTATTAGGGATCGAGACCCAGTACTTC

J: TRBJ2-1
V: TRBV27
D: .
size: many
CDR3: CASSLGLGGPNEQFF
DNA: TGTGCCAGCAGTTTAGGGTTGGGGGGGCCTAATGAGCAGTTCTTC

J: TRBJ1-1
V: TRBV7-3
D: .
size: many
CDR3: CASSLNLGVNTEAFF
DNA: TGTGCCAGCAGCTTAAACCTCGGGGTGAACACTGAAGCTTTCTTT

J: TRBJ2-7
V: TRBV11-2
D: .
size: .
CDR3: CASSLDPTGPYEQYF
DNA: TGTGCCAGCAGCTTAGATCCAACAGGGCCCTACGAGCAGTACTTC

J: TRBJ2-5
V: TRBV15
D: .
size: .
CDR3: CATRGGQGMGETQYF
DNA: TGTGCCACCAGGGGGGGCCAGGGGATGGGAGAGACCCAGTACTTC

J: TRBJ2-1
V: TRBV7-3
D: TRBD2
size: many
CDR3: CASSLGSGRDNEQFF
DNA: TGTGCCAGCAGCTTAGGTAGCGGGAGGGACAATGAGCAGTTCTTC

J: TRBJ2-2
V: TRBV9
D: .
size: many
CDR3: CASKEGSGTGELFF
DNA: TGTGCCAGCAAAGAGGGTAGCGGCACCGGGGAGCTGTTTTTT

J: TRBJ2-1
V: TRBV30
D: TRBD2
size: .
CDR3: CAWAFGTSSSEQFF
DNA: TGTGCCTGGGCCTTTGGGACTAGTAGTAGTGAGCAGTTCTTC

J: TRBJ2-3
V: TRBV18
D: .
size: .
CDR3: CASSPGPGSDTQYF
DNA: TGTGCCAGCTCACCCGGGCCAGGGTCAGATACGCAGTATTTT

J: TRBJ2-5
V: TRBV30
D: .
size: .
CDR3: CAWSQGRGGETQYF
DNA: TGTGCCTGGAGCCAGGGGAGGGGTGGGGAGACCCAGTACTTC

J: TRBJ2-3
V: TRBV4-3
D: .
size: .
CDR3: CASSQEVWGTDTQYF
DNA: TGCGCCAGCAGCCAAGAGGTCTGGGGCACAGATACGCAGTATTTT

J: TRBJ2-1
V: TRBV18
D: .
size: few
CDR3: CASSLGGLTEQFF
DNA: TGTGCCAGCTCACTGGGGGGGCTCACTGAGCAGTTCTTC

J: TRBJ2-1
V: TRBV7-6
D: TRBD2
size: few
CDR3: CASSLGAPDLAVNEQFF
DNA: TGTGCCAGCAGCTTAGGGGCCCCCGACCTAGCGGTCAATGAGCAGTTCTTC

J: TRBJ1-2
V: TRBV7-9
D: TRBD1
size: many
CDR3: CASSHGTVYGYTF
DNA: TGTGCCAGCAGCCACGGGACAGTCTATGGCTACACCTTC

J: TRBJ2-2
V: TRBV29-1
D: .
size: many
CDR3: CSASTGDTGELFF
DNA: TGCAGCGCTTCGACGGGGGACACCGGGGAGCTGTTTTTT

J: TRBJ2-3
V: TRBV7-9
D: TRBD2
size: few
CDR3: CASSLRTSETDTQYF
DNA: TGTGCCAGCAGCTTAAGAACTAGCGAAACAGATACGCAGTATTTT

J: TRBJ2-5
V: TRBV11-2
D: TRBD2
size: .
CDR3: CASSSELAGRSGQETQYF
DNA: TGTGCCAGCAGCTCCGAGCTAGCGGGAAGATCGGGGCAAGAGACCCAGTACTTC

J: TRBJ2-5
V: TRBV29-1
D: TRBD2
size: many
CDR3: CSTVAWGGTQYF
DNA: TGCAGCACGGTAGCTTGGGGGGGGACCCAGTACTTC

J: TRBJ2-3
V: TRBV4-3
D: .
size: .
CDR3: CASSQDRDTDTQYF
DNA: TGCGCCAGCAGCCAAGACCGGGACACAGATACGCAGTATTTT

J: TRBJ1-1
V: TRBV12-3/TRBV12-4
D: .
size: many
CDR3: CASSSGAAFF
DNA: TGTGCCAGCAGTTCAGGGGCGGCTTTCTTT

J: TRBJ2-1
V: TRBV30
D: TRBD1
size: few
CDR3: CAWSFGQGHNEQFF
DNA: TGTGCCTGGAGTTTCGGACAGGGCCACAATGAGCAGTTCTTC

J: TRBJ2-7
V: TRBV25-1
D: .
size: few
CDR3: CASSRSVDLYEQYF
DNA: TGTGCCAGCAGTCGGTCAGTCGACCTCTACGAGCAGTACTTC

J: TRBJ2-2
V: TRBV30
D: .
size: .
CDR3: CAWSSGVSGELFF
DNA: TGTGCCTGGAGTTCGGGCGTCTCCGGGGAGCTGTTTTTT

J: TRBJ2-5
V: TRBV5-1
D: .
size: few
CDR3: CASSPRDPRETQYF
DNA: TGCGCCAGCAGCCCCCGGGACCCCCGCGAGACCCAGTACTTC

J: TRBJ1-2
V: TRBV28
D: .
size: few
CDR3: CASKQVRTLMFYGYTF
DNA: TGTGCCAGCAAACAAGTCAGAACCCTGATGTTTTATGGCTACACCTTC

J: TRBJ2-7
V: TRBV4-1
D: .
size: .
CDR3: CASSQDRGHEQYF
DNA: TGCGCCAGCAGCCAAGATCGAGGCCACGAGCAGTACTTC

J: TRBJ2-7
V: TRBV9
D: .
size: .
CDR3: CASSVGPGASYEQYF
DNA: TGTGCCAGCAGCGTAGGGCCGGGGGCTTCCTACGAGCAGTACTTC

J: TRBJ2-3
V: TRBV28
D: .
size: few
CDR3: CASKKSGSLDTDTQYF
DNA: TGTGCCAGCAAAAAGAGCGGGTCCCTCGACACAGATACGCAGTATTTT

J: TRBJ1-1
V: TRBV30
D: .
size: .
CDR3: CAWSGGEAFF
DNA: TGTGCCTGGAGCGGGGGGGAAGCTTTCTTT

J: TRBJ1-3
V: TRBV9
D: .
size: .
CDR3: CASSAEGGPGNTIYF
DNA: TGTGCCAGCAGCGCAGAGGGGGGGCCTGGAAACACCATATATTTT

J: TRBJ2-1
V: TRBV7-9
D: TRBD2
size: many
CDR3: CASSSPVAGNEQFF
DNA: TGTGCCAGCAGCTCCCCAGTAGCGGGAAATGAGCAGTTCTTC

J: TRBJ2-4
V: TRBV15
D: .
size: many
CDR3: CATSREREPETVQYF
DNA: TGTGCCACCAGCAGAGAACGGGAGCCAGAAACTGTTCAGTACTTC

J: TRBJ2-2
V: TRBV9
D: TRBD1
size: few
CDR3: CASSVVGTGSGELFF
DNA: TGTGCCAGCAGCGTAGTCGGGACAGGGTCCGGGGAGCTGTTTTTT

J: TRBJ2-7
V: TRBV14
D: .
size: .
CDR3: CASSRMSLPYEQYF
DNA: TGTGCCAGCAGCCGAATGAGCTTGCCTTACGAGCAGTACTTC

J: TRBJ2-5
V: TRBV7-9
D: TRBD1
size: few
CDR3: CASSFLAGTVDQETQYF
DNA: TGTGCCAGCAGCTTTTTAGCCGGGACAGTAGACCAAGAGACCCAGTACTTC

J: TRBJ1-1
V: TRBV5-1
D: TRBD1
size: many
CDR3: CASSTRDRTLGSRMNTEAFF
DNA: TGCGCCAGCAGCACCCGGGACAGAACTCTGGGGAGTCGTATGAACACTGAAGCTTTCTTT

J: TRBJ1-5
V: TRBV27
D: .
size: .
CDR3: CASSLSGDGNQPQHF
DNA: TGTGCCAGCAGTTTATCGGGGGATGGCAATCAGCCCCAGCATTTT

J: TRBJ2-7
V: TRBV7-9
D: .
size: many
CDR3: CASSLIPNEQYF
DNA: TGTGCCAGCAGCTTAATCCCTAACGAGCAGTACTTC

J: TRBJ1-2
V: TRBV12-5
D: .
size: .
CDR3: CASGFRPFGFGYTF
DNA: TGTGCTAGTGGTTTCCGGCCTTTTGGTTTTGGCTACACCTTC

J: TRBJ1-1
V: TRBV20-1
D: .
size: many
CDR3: CSARDLLNTEAFF
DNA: TGCAGTGCTAGAGATCTTTTGAACACTGAAGCTTTCTTT

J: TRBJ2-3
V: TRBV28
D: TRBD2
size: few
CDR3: CASRSGGGRNTQYF
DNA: TGTGCCAGCAGGTCCGGCGGGGGGAGAAATACGCAGTATTTT

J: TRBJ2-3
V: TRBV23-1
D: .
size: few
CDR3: CASSHWGSTDTQYF
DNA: TGCGCCAGCAGTCATTGGGGTAGCACAGATACGCAGTATTTT

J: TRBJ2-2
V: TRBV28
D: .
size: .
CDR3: CASSSIDTSGTQAGELFF
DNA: TGTGCCAGCAGTTCTATCGACACCTCCGGGACCCAGGCCGGGGAGCTGTTTTTT

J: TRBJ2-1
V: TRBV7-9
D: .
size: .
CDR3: CASSLGGYPRNEQFF
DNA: TGTGCCAGCAGCCTCGGTGGTTACCCACGAAATGAGCAGTTCTTC

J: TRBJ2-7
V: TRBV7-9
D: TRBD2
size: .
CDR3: CASRNEGLPWEQYF
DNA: TGTGCCAGCAGGAACGAGGGACTACCGTGGGAGCAGTACTTC

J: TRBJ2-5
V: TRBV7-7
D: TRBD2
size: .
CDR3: CASSLELAGGETQYF
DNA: TGTGCCAGCAGCTTAGAACTAGCGGGAGGAGAGACCCAGTACTTC

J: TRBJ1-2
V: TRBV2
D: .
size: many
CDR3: CASRPQGAFYGYTF
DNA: TGTGCCAGCAGGCCTCAAGGGGCCTTCTATGGCTACACCTTC

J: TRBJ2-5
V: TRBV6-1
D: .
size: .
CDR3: CASSEGSGGSLETQYF
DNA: TGTGCCAGCAGTGAAGGATCGGGGGGCTCTCTAGAGACCCAGTACTTC

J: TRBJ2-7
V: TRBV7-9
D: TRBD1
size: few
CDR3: CASSTGGTTYEQYF
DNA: TGTGCCAGCAGTACAGGGGGTACTACCTACGAGCAGTACTTC

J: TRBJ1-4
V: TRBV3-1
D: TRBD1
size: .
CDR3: CASSQEMTGVGEKLFF
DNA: TGTGCCAGCAGCCAAGAGATGACAGGGGTAGGAGAAAAACTGTTTTTT

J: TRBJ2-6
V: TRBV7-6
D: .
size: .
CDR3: CASSSLGHSGANVLTF
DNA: TGTGCCAGCAGCTCGTTGGGACACTCTGGGGCCAACGTCCTGACTTTC

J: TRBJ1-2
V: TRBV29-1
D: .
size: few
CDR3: CSVYGTLYGYTF
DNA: TGCAGCGTATACGGGACACTCTATGGCTACACCTTC